One sample yielded the 11 T cell receptor beta chains listed below, sequenced in a study of cytomegalovirus exposure and HLA in healthy donors. The method was immunoSEQ multiplex PCR; TCRdb's version includes in-frame clones alone and lacks a portion of them. The table includes 120,000 or so clones, roughly nine tenths detected once. Specimen: PBMCs. The receptors stem from a woman in her late teens or twenties in good health and CMV-seronegative.

This chain links TRBV2 with TRBJ2-5; 13 nucleotides agree with TRBD2. The V segment lost 2 bases and the J segment 0 bases; nucleotides outside the gene matches: 6. Germline V gives CDR1 SNHLY, CDR2 FYNNEI. The CDR3 totals 18 residues. This chain's CDR3 is CASSEWTSGGRYQETQYF. The CDR3 bases are TGTGCCAGCAGTGAATGGACTAGCGGGGGCCGGTACCAAGAGACCCAGTACTTC. The full variable domain, its missing parts supplied by reference TRBV2 and TRBJ2-5, is EPEVTQTPSHQVTQMGQEVILRCVPISNHLYFYWYRQILGQKVEFLVSFYNNEISEKSEIFDDQFSVERPDGSNFTLKIRSTKLEDSAMYFCASSEWTSGGRYQETQYFGPGTRLLVL.

The chain carries TRBV7-2 and TRBJ2-7; 7 bases fit TRBD2. The V and J ends lost 4 bases and 3 bases, in that order; junction bases with no gene match: 18. Looked up from germline, CDR1 is SGHTA and CDR2 is FQGNSA. The CDR3 has 18 residues. CDR3 coding DNA: TGTGCCAGCAGCTCCCGTCCCCGACTAGCTAGCTCCGACTACGAGCAGTACTTC. Translated: CASSSRPRLASSDYEQYF.

The CDR3 loop is CASSQAGQGLNEKLFF. The CDR3 bases are TGTGCCAGCAGCCAAGCCGGGCAGGGCCTCAATGAAAAACTGTTTTTT. The V gene is TRBV14, the J gene TRBJ1-4; a possible D gene is TRBD1 (5 bases). V shed 1 base and J shed 5 bases, with 14 bases lying between them. CDR3 length: 16 residues. Germline CDR1 SGHDN, CDR2 FVKESK.

The chain recombines TRBV18 with TRBJ1-2; D uncertain. CDR1 KGHSH and CDR2 LQKENI come from the germline V gene. Deletions cut 3 bases from V and 5 bases from J, with 7 bases between. This CDR3 spans 12 amino acids. The DNA for the CDR3 is TGTGCCAGCTCACCTTCAAATTATGGCTACACCTTC. Encoded protein: CASSPSNYGYTF.

The chain uses TRBV12-1 and TRBJ1-1; TRBD1, the table's D call, was not compared with the DNA. TRBV12-1 is a listed pseudogene. This CDR3 is 17 amino acids long. CDR3: CASSLVTGNLPTFEAFF. As DNA, the CDR3 is TGTGCCAGCAGCCTAGTTACAGGGAACCTACCCACCTTTGAAGCTTTCTTT.

The chain is built from TRBV7-2 and TRBJ1-3; D gene unclear. V lost 1 base, J lost 0 bases, and 10 bases lay in between. Germline V gene sequence: CDR1 SGHTA, CDR2 FQGNSA. The CDR3 contains 16 residues. The CDR3 region is CASSLVARSSGNTIYF. CDR3 bases: TGTGCCAGCAGCTTAGTGGCCAGAAGCTCTGGAAACACCATATATTTT. Full variable domain (outside the CDR3, taken from reference TRBV7-2 and TRBJ1-3): GAGVSQSPSNKVTEKGKDVELRCDPISGHTALYWYRQSLGQGLEFLIYFQGNSAPDKSGLPSDRFSAERTGGSVSTLTIQRTQQEDSAVYLCASSLVARSSGNTIYFGEGSWLTVV.

The chain recombines TRBV9 with TRBJ2-1; perhaps TRBD2 as D (6 bases). This CDR3 contains 16 residues. From germline, CDR1 is SGDLS and CDR2 YYNGEE. Trimming pared 3 bases from V and 2 bases from J, leaving 15 bases between. The CDR3 loop reads CASSAAPGVAYNEQFF. The CDR3 nucleotides read TGTGCCAGCAGCGCGGCTCCGGGGGTTGCCTACAATGAGCAGTTCTTC. The full variable domain, completed using reference TRBV9 and TRBJ2-1, is DSGVTQTPKHLITATGQRVTLRCSPRSGDLSVYWYQQSLDQGLQFLIQYYNGEERAKGNILERFSAQQFPDLHSELNLSSLELGDSALYFCASSAAPGVAYNEQFFGPGTRLTVL.

The chain recombines TRBV28 with TRBJ2-1; TRBD2 aligns across 9 bases. The CDR3 runs 14 residues. In germline, CDR1 is MDHEN, CDR2 SYDVKM. The trim removed 7 bases at V and 6 bases at J, leaving 7 bases unmatched. This CDR3 reads CASNPAGGLNEQFF. The CDR3 DNA follows: TGTGCCAGCAACCCAGCGGGAGGCCTCAATGAGCAGTTCTTC.

This chain joins TRBV5-6 and TRBJ1-1; D unclear. Trimming cost V 0 bases and J 4 bases, with 19 bases left between them. The CDR3 is made up of 17 amino acids. CDR1 and CDR2 (germline): SGHDT, YYEEEE. The CDR3 coding sequence is TGTGCCAGCAGCTTGGCCTCGACGGGGTATCAGGTCACTGAAGCTTTCTTT. It is translated as CASSLASTGYQVTEAFF.

The gene calls are TRBV2 and TRBJ2-5; D is possibly TRBD1 (5 bases). Germline-derived CDR1 and CDR2 are SNHLY and FYNNEI. V was pared by 5 bases and J by 2 bases, with 6 bases between. This CDR3 is 12 amino acids long. CDR3 loop: CASSRQQETQYF. CDR3 sequence (DNA): TGTGCCAGCAGTAGACAGCAAGAGACCCAGTACTTC.

This CDR3 is CASSEVVGLEDIQYF. CDR3 nucleotide sequence: TGTGCCAGCAGTGAAGTTGTGGGACTAGAGGACATTCAGTACTTC. V is TRBV6-1 and J is TRBJ2-4; 8 bases match TRBD2. Germline CDR1 is MNHNS and CDR2 is SASEGT. Unmatched junction bases numbered 7, after V lost 1 base and J lost 8 bases. The CDR3 runs to 15 residues.